These T cell receptor beta chains were read from a single sample in a study of blood T cell repertoires in COVID-19. Here immunoSEQ multiplex PCR was the method, and the copy in TCRdb shows in-frame clones only, minus some. The table lists 75,000 to 95,000 clones, around 72% of them singletons. The sequencing input was peripheral blood. These receptors were collected from a woman aged 60-75 years in a cohort sampled during active or convalescent COVID-19. Both conserved end residues are part of each CDR3. The D gene is left open where the match is weak. Clone size is not always given. Where it is, it says once, few, many or a class for expanded clones.

J gene	clone size	D gene	CDR3 length	V gene	CDR3 protein	CDR3 DNA
TRBJ1-5	-	-	14	TRBV5-6	CASSLGQGQQPQHF	TGTGCCAGCAGCTTGGGGCAGGGCCAGCAGCCCCAGCATTTT
TRBJ1-3	-	TRBD1	15	TRBV10-3	CAIRDRALSGNTIYF	TGTGCCATCCGGGACAGGGCTCTCTCTGGAAACACCATATATTTT
TRBJ1-2	few	TRBD1	13	TRBV9	CASSVRQGYGYTF	TGTGCCAGCAGCGTGAGACAGGGCTATGGCTACACCTTC
TRBJ1-1	many	-	11	TRBV7-9	CASSLSQEAFF	TGTGCCAGCAGCTTATCCCAGGAAGCTTTCTTT
TRBJ2-5	-	TRBD2	13	TRBV11-2	CASRLGEGETQYF	TGTGCCAGCAGACTGGGGGAGGGAGAGACCCAGTACTTC
TRBJ1-1	once	TRBD1	14	TRBV7-3	CASSSAGGNTEAFF	TGTGCCAGCAGCTCCGCAGGGGGGAACACTGAAGCTTTCTTT
TRBJ2-7	few	-	13	TRBV29-1	CSVDEAGTYEQYF	TGCAGCGTTGACGAGGCAGGGACCTACGAGCAGTACTTC
TRBJ2-2	once	-	12	TRBV6-2/TRBV6-3	CASSYGAGELFF	TGTGCCAGCAGTTACGGAGCCGGGGAGCTGTTTTTT
TRBJ2-5	-	TRBD1	16	TRBV4-1	CASSQVQGAMQETQYF	TGCGCCAGCAGCCAAGTACAGGGGGCGATGCAAGAGACCCAGTACTTC
TRBJ2-3	-	-	14	TRBV29-1	CSATGTTSTDTQYF	TGCAGCGCAACCGGGACAACTAGCACAGATACGCAGTATTTT
TRBJ2-1	few	TRBD2	16	TRBV19	CASKTSGGSSYNEQFF	TGTGCCAGTAAGACTAGCGGGGGGTCTTCCTACAATGAGCAGTTCTTC
TRBJ1-5	-	TRBD1	18	TRBV28	CASSSPRDRGASNQPQHF	TGTGCCAGCAGTTCGCCCCGGGACAGGGGGGCGAGCAATCAGCCCCAGCATTTT
TRBJ2-7	-	TRBD2	17	TRBV7-2	CASSPPPRLADSYEQYF	TGTGCCAGCAGCCCCCCCCCACGGCTAGCGGACTCCTACGAGCAGTACTTC
TRBJ2-7	few	TRBD1	14	TRBV5-1	CASSRDRGTYEQYF	TGCGCCAGCAGTCGGGACAGGGGGACCTACGAGCAGTACTTC
TRBJ1-5	-	TRBD1	15	TRBV5-1	CASSSTGERGQPQHF	TGCGCCAGCAGCTCAACAGGGGAACGAGGACAGCCCCAGCATTTT
TRBJ2-3	-	-	16	TRBV7-9	CASQPGRSRVLDTQYF	TGTGCCAGCCAACCGGGGAGGTCTCGGGTATTAGATACGCAGTATTTT
TRBJ1-3	-	-	15	TRBV18	CASSPDGSSGNTIYF	TGTGCCAGCTCACCCGACGGGAGCTCTGGAAACACCATATATTTT
TRBJ2-5	few	-	12	TRBV28	CASRQYQETQYF	TGTGCCAGCAGACAGTACCAAGAGACCCAGTACTTC
TRBJ2-3	-	TRBD2	16	TRBV19	CASRPLNSGGTDTQYF	TGTGCCAGTAGGCCGCTGAATAGCGGGGGCACAGATACGCAGTATTTT
TRBJ2-5	once	TRBD2	16	TRBV5-4	CASSPRASGEGETQYF	TGTGCCAGCAGCCCTCGGGCTAGCGGGGAAGGAGAGACCCAGTACTTC
TRBJ1-2	-	TRBD1	15	TRBV6-5	CASRLRDRSGYGYTF	TGTGCCAGCAGACTTCGGGACAGGTCCGGCTATGGCTACACCTTC
TRBJ2-7	-	-	15	TRBV7-6	CASSLEAGGAYEQYF	TGTGCCAGCAGCTTAGAAGCAGGAGGAGCGTACGAGCAGTACTTC
TRBJ2-1	-	-	16	TRBV29-1	CSVERGWEGGYNEQFF	TGCAGCGTTGAAAGAGGATGGGAGGGGGGCTACAATGAGCAGTTCTTC
TRBJ1-2	few	TRBD1	14	TRBV5-1	CASSWGTGQYGYTF	TGCGCCAGCAGCTGGGGGACAGGGCAGTATGGCTACACCTTC
TRBJ2-5	few	TRBD2	19	TRBV4-2	CASSQDQARLAGEQETQYF	TGTGCCAGCAGCCAAGATCAGGCCCGACTAGCGGGGGAACAAGAGACCCAGTACTTC
TRBJ2-5	-	-	14	TRBV7-9	CASSLSLNQETQYF	TGTGCCAGCAGCTTAAGCCTAAACCAAGAGACCCAGTACTTC
TRBJ2-7	once	-	13	TRBV28	CASSSENSYEQYF	TGTGCCAGCAGTTCGGAGAATTCCTACGAGCAGTACTTC
TRBJ2-7	once	TRBD1	14	TRBV27	CASRDRGSTYEQYF	TGTGCCAGCAGGGACAGGGGTAGTACCTACGAGCAGTACTTC
TRBJ1-2	-	-	12	TRBV6-5	CASSHTDYGYTF	TGTGCCAGCAGTCATACAGACTATGGCTACACCTTC
TRBJ2-1	-	TRBD2	15	TRBV6-5	CASRTGTTSYNEQFF	TGTGCCAGCCGTACCGGGACTACCTCCTACAATGAGCAGTTCTTC
TRBJ1-2	-	TRBD1	16	TRBV28	CASSLYGVWAGGEYTF	TGTGCCAGCAGTTTATATGGGGTGTGGGCAGGGGGCGAATACACCTTC
TRBJ1-3	-	-	16	TRBV5-1	CASSPSGTFSGNTIYF	TGCGCCAGCAGCCCCTCGGGTACCTTCTCTGGAAACACCATATATTTT
TRBJ2-6	many	-	20	TRBV6-1	CASSERSPWFADSGANVLTF	TGTGCCAGCAGTGAAAGATCCCCGTGGTTTGCGGATTCTGGGGCCAACGTCCTGACTTTC
TRBJ2-3	-	-	16	TRBV6-6	CASSFAGGGSTDTQYF	TGTGCCAGCAGTTTCGCGGGCGGAGGTAGCACAGATACGCAGTATTTT
TRBJ2-5	-	TRBD1	13	TRBV5-1	CASSLTGETTQYF	TGCGCCAGCAGCTTGACAGGGGAGACGACCCAGTACTTC
TRBJ2-1	once	-	17	TRBV4-2	CASSQDLRAVSYNEQFF	TGTGCCAGCAGCCAAGATTTACGAGCGGTTTCCTACAATGAGCAGTTCTTC
TRBJ1-1	-	TRBD1	14	TRBV2	CASRKQGVQTEAFF	TGTGCCAGCAGGAAACAGGGGGTTCAAACTGAAGCTTTCTTT
TRBJ2-5	few	-	15	TRBV6-6	CASRTPGRHQETQYF	TGTGCCAGCAGGACACCCGGGAGACACCAAGAGACCCAGTACTTC
TRBJ1-3	-	-	16	TRBV7-6	CASSPARGTFGNTIYF	TGTGCCAGCAGCCCAGCGCGGGGGACTTTTGGAAACACCATATATTTT
TRBJ2-7	-	TRBD2	16	TRBV18	CASSPLGRGGSHEQYF	TGTGCCAGCTCACCACTCGGCCGGGGAGGGTCCCACGAGCAGTACTTC
TRBJ2-7	-	-	12	TRBV5-5	CASSFNMREQYF	TGTGCCAGCAGCTTTAATATGAGGGAGCAGTACTTC
TRBJ1-4	-	-	13	TRBV30	CAWAQVPNEKLFF	TGTGCCTGGGCACAGGTACCTAATGAAAAACTGTTTTTT
TRBJ2-7	many	-	15	TRBV5-1	CASSLEAGLYYEQYF	TGCGCCAGCAGCTTGGAGGCAGGGCTCTACTACGAGCAGTACTTC
TRBJ2-7	-	TRBD1	14	TRBV9	CASSNDRGSDEQYF	TGTGCCAGCAGCAATGACAGGGGCTCGGACGAGCAGTACTTC
TRBJ1-2	few	-	15	TRBV5-6	CASSLFQKNNYGYTF	TGTGCCAGCAGCTTGTTTCAGAAGAACAACTATGGCTACACCTTC
TRBJ1-2	few	-	17	TRBV4-1	CASSQDGWGVGIYGYTF	TGCGCCAGCAGCCAAGATGGTTGGGGGGTGGGTATCTATGGCTACACCTTC
TRBJ1-5	-	-	14	TRBV6-2/TRBV6-3	CASSYGQINQPQHF	TGTGCCAGCAGTTACGGACAGATTAATCAGCCCCAGCATTTT
TRBJ1-6	-	-	13	TRBV10-3	CAISGQENSPLHF	TGTGCCATCAGCGGACAAGAAAATTCACCCCTCCACTTT
TRBJ2-7	-	TRBD2	14	TRBV7-6	CASSLTRGGYEQYF	TGTGCCAGCAGCTTGACCCGCGGGGGTTACGAGCAGTACTTC
TRBJ2-7	-	-	14	TRBV5-4	CASSLGGSSYEQYF	TGTGCCAGCAGCCTCGGGGGTAGCTCCTACGAGCAGTACTTC
TRBJ1-2	-	-	10	TRBV20-1	CSAELRGYTF	TGCAGTGCCGAGCTACGTGGCTACACCTTC